The 31 T cell receptor beta chains presented below share a single source sample, sequenced in a study of neurological immune-mediated disorders. TCRdb re-derived calls from the 5' RACE reads in MiXCR, one entry per CDR3 protein. The data show 87,000 or so distinct CDR3 sequences, approximately 3.3% seen once. Material: PBMCs. These TCRs come from a woman aged 18-29 years with multiple sclerosis.

This clonotype showed up many times. The V and J genes are TRBV20-1 and TRBJ2-7; 7 bases are shared with TRBD2. The CDR3 runs to 15 residues. CDR1 is DFQATT and CDR2 is SNEGSKA in the germline V gene (reference sequence). J gave up 0 bases and V 1 base, and 6 bases lay outside the gene matches. The CDR3 reads CSARVSAGYSYEQYF. The CDR3 DNA sequence: TGCAGTGCTAGAGTGTCAGCGGGATACTCCTACGAGCAGTACTTC.

This clonotype was counted at least ten times. The chain links TRBV7-2 to TRBJ2-1; a possible D gene is TRBD2 (6 bases). Deletions cut 3 bases from V and 4 bases from J, with 16 bases between. From germline, CDR1 is SGHTA and CDR2 FQGNSA. The CDR3 totals 16 residues. The CDR3 is CASSFRRGLSYNEQFF. The CDR3 DNA reads TGTGCCAGCAGCTTCCGCCGGGGACTCTCTTACAATGAGCAGTTCTTC. Drawing the rest from reference TRBV7-2 and TRBJ2-1, the complete variable domain is GAGVSQSPSNKVTEKGKDVELRCDPISGHTALYWYRQSLGQGLEFLIYFQGNSAPDKSGLPSDRFSAERTGGSVSTLTIQRTQQEDSAVYLCASSFRRGLSYNEQFFGPGTRLTVL.

The chain recombines TRBV5-6 with TRBJ2-1, with a tentative D call TRBD1 (6 bases). Trimming stripped 4 bases from V and 4 bases from J, with 9 bases between. This CDR3 has 13 residues. Germline CDR1 and CDR2: SGHDT and YYEEEE. In nucleotides, the CDR3 is TGTGCCAGCAGCGTGGGACAATACAATGAGCAGTTCTTC. This codes for CASSVGQYNEQFF. The variable domain in full, completed from reference TRBV5-6 and TRBJ2-1, reads DAGVTQSPTHLIKTRGQQVTLRCSPKSGHDTVSWYQQALGQGPQFIFQYYEEEERQRGNFPDRFSGHQFPNYSSELNVNALLLGDSALYLCASSVGQYNEQFFGPGTRLTVL.

V usage is TRBV7-9 and J usage is TRBJ1-3, with unresolved D. The CDR3 is 13 residues long. Deletions cut 0 bases from V and 10 bases from J, with 10 bases between. CDR1 SEHNR and CDR2 FQNEAQ come from the germline V gene (reference sequence). The DNA of the CDR3 is TGTGCCAGCAGCTTAGCCGGGTCAAAAACCATATATTTT. Translation: CASSLAGSKTIYF.

This clonotype was recorded at least ten times. The rearrangement links TRBV6-2 or TRBV6-3 to TRBJ2-7; no definite D call. Trimming took 0 bases from V and 5 from J, leaving 8 bases between them. Germline CDR1 reads MNHEY; CDR2 reads SVGEGT. CDR3 length equals 13 residues. CDR3 residues: CASSYSSWNEQYF. For the CDR3, the DNA is TGTGCCAGCAGTTACTCGAGTTGGAACGAGCAGTACTTC.

This clonotype showed up many times. The genes are TRBV6-5 and TRBJ2-7; perhaps D is TRBD1 or TRBD2 (6 bases each). V lost 6 bases and J lost 5, with 23 bases in between. The CDR3 runs to 16 residues. Germline V gene data show CDR1 as MNHEY and CDR2 as SVGAGI. The DNA of the CDR3 is TGTGCCAGCAGACCACCGGGGGCGAATCGAATGAACGAGCAGTACTTC. It yields the protein CASRPPGANRMNEQYF.

This clonotype was observed at least ten times. This chain joins TRBV5-5 and TRBJ2-5; 8 bases are shared with TRBD1. CDR1 and CDR2 from the germline V gene are SGHKS and YYEKEE (reference sequence). Trimming took 4 bases from V and 5 from J; bases not matched to a gene: 13. The CDR3 has 16 residues. The CDR3 protein is CASSPLTSTGAETQYF. In DNA form, the CDR3 reads TGTGCCAGCAGCCCTTTGACCTCGACAGGGGCCGAGACCCAGTACTTC.

This clonotype was counted ten times or more. The chain has TRBV4-1 and TRBJ2-2; TRBD2 matches at 9 bases. J gave up 0 bases and V 2 bases, and 4 bases lay outside the gene matches. CDR1 is MGHRA and CDR2 is YSYEKL in the germline V gene. The CDR3 runs 17 residues. CDR3 nucleotides: TGCGCCAGCAGCCAACGAGCGGGGGGATCGAACACCGGGGAGCTGTTTTTT. It encodes CASSQRAGGSNTGELFF.

This clonotype has ten or more counts. The chain uses TRBV3-1 and TRBJ2-5; possibly TRBD1 for D (5 bases). V was pared by 4 bases and J by 2 bases, with 8 bases between. Germline lookup yields CDR1 LGHDT and CDR2 YNNKEL (reference sequence). The CDR3 loop spans 13 amino acids. The CDR3 protein is CASSPDKQETQYF. The DNA for the CDR3 is TGTGCCAGCAGCCCGGACAAGCAAGAGACCCAGTACTTC.

This clonotype is large in the sample. The chain uses TRBV29-1 and TRBJ2-1, with 11 bases fitting TRBD2. This CDR3 contains 15 residues. Looked up from germline, CDR1 is SQVTM and CDR2 is ANQGSEA. The trim removed 2 bases at V and 4 bases at J, leaving 4 bases unmatched. This CDR3 is CSVELAGGGYNEQFF. CDR3 nucleotide sequence: TGCAGCGTTGAATTAGCGGGAGGGGGATACAATGAGCAGTTCTTC.

Only a few counts were recorded for this clonotype. The V call is TRBV2, the J call TRBJ1-1; maybe TRBD1 (5 bases). The germline V gene has CDR1 SNHLY and CDR2 FYNNEI. The CDR3 has 10 residues. The ends were cut back, 10 bases at V and 8 bases at J, with 11 bases in the middle. Written as DNA, the CDR3 is TGTGCCAACCCGACAGTAGAAGCTTTCTTT. It is translated as CANPTVEAFF.

This clonotype came up a few times. This sequence may be a read error, since a much larger clone differs from it by one base. This chain joins TRBV5-5 and TRBJ2-1; D is tentatively TRBD1 or TRBD2 (5 bases each). Germline values: CDR1 SGHKS, CDR2 YYEKEE (reference sequence). Trimming took 4 bases from V and 3 from J, leaving 11 bases between them. This CDR3 is built from 14 residues. CDR3 residues: CASSHGTGYNEQFF. The DNA for the CDR3 is TGTGCCAGCAGCCACGGGACCGGCTACAATGAGCAGTTCTTC. The full variable domain, with the rest looked up from reference TRBV5-5 and TRBJ2-1, is DAGVTQSPTHLIKTRGQQVTLRCSPISGHKSVSWYQQVLGQGPQFIFQYYEKEERGRGNFPDRFSARQFPNYSSELNVNALLLGDSALYLCASSHGTGYNEQFFGPGTRLTVL.

The chain couples TRBV20-1 to TRBJ1-2, with 7 positions matching TRBD1. J lost 8 bases, V lost 7 bases, and 13 bases had no gene match. CDR1 and CDR2 from the germline V gene are DFQATT and SNEGSKA (reference sequence). This CDR3 has 13 amino acids. DNA of the CDR3: TGCAGTGTTTTGGACAGGCCGGGGGGCGGCTACACCTTC. It encodes CSVLDRPGGGYTF.

This clonotype was seen at least ten times. The chain is built from TRBV14 and TRBJ2-3, with 8 bases aligning to TRBD1. Germline V gene sequence: CDR1 SGHDN, CDR2 FVKESK. This CDR3 region has 14 residues. V was pared by 4 bases and J by 3 bases, with 3 bases of the junction left unmatched. CDR3 DNA: TGTGCCAGCAGCCGGACAGGGCATACAGATACGCAGTATTTT. This encodes CASSRTGHTDTQYF.

This clonotype has just a few counts. The chain couples TRBV3-1 to TRBJ2-5; D is unresolved. The CDR3 runs to 12 residues. Deletions cut 1 base from V and 12 bases from J, with 12 bases between. The germline gives CDR1 LGHDT, CDR2 YNNKEL (reference sequence). The CDR3 reads CASSQGPPEEYF. For the CDR3, the DNA is TGTGCCAGCAGCCAAGGACCCCCCGAGGAGTACTTC.

At least ten counts were recorded for this clonotype. The chain couples TRBV7-9 to TRBJ2-2; TRBD1 matches 8 bases. The ends lost 8 bases at V and 1 base at J; junction bases unmatched: 6. The V gene's germline CDR1 is SEHNR and CDR2 FQNEAQ (reference sequence). This CDR3 contains 15 residues. CDR3 residues: CASGIGTGNTGELFF. The CDR3 region has the DNA TGTGCCAGCGGGATCGGGACAGGGAACACCGGGGAGCTGTTTTTT.

In this sample, this clonotype turned up many times. This chain joins TRBV7-3 and TRBJ2-2; the D gene is possibly TRBD1 (5 bases). Trimming removed 2 bases at V and 6 bases at J, with 7 bases between. The CDR3 has 13 residues. Germline values: CDR1 SGHTA, CDR2 FQGTGA. For the CDR3, the DNA is TGTGCCAGCAGCTTAGGGGCCCCCGGGGAGCTGTTTTTT. As protein: CASSLGAPGELFF. The entire variable domain, with the rest obtained from reference TRBV7-3 and TRBJ2-2, is as follows: GAGVSQTPSNKVTEKGKYVELRCDPISGHTALYWYRQSLGQGPEFLIYFQGTGAADDSGLPNDRFFAVRPEGSVSTLKIQRTERGDSAVYLCASSLGAPGELFFGEGSRLTVL.

This clonotype was seen many times. This chain links TRBV20-1 with TRBJ2-7, with D perhaps TRBD1 (6 bases). Germline loops: CDR1 DFQATT, CDR2 SNEGSKA (reference sequence). CDR3 size: 12 residues. Deletions cut 6 bases from V and 3 bases from J, with 12 bases between. This chain's CDR3 is CSANYRDYEQYF. The CDR3 nucleotides are TGCAGTGCCAACTACAGGGACTACGAGCAGTACTTC.

This chain connects TRBV10-1 to TRBJ2-7; D is possibly TRBD2 (5 bases). V was clipped by 0 bases and J by 2 bases, with 8 bases between them. The CDR3 extends over 14 amino acids. Per germline, CDR1 WNHNN and CDR2 SYGVQD (reference sequence). Here the CDR3 reads CASSESFGAYEQYF. The CDR3 nucleotides are TGCGCCAGCAGTGAGTCGTTCGGGGCCTACGAGCAGTACTTC.

Ten or more counts support this clonotype. The chain couples TRBV9 to TRBJ1-5; 9 nucleotides agree with TRBD1. Per the germline V gene, CDR1 is SGDLS and CDR2 is YYNGEE. V shed 3 bases and J 6 bases; nucleotides not matched to a gene: 7. The length of the CDR3 is 15 residues. The CDR3 DNA reads TGTGCCAGCAGCGCTGGGACAGGGTATACTCAGCCCCAGCATTTT. It specifies CASSAGTGYTQPQHF.

At least ten counts were recorded for this clonotype. The rearrangement links TRBV10-3 to TRBJ2-3; D might be TRBD2 (5 bases). Trimming left V 0 bases short and J 11 bases short, with 12 bases between. Germline V gene data show CDR1 as ENHRY and CDR2 as SYGVKD. This CDR3 comprises 13 residues. CDR3 DNA sequence: TGTGCCATCAGTGAGTCGATCAGCGGTAGGCAGTATTTT. It yields the protein CAISESISGRQYF.

This clonotype was found many times. The V call is TRBV5-6, the J call TRBJ1-4; possibly TRBD1 for D (6 bases). The CDR3 runs to 16 residues. CDR1 and CDR2 from the germline V gene are SGHDT and YYEEEE. Trimming pared 0 bases from V and 7 bases from J, leaving 16 bases between. CDR3 sequence reads: CASSLERSRGGEKLFF. Here the CDR3 DNA reads TGTGCCAGCAGCTTGGAAAGGTCCAGGGGAGGTGAAAAACTGTTTTTT. Full variable domain (missing parts from reference TRBV5-6 and TRBJ1-4): DAGVTQSPTHLIKTRGQQVTLRCSPKSGHDTVSWYQQALGQGPQFIFQYYEEEERQRGNFPDRFSGHQFPNYSSELNVNALLLGDSALYLCASSLERSRGGEKLFFGSGTQLSVL.

This clonotype showed up many times. J is TRBJ2-7 and V is TRBV7-2, with 13 bases aligning to TRBD2. The germline gives CDR1 SGHTA, CDR2 FQGNSA. The CDR3 spans 13 residues. The CDR3 here is CATSGGIWYEQYF. CDR3 nucleotide sequence: TGTGCGACTAGCGGGGGGATATGGTACGAGCAGTACTTC.

J is TRBJ2-7 and V is TRBV9, with TRBD1 as a possible D gene (5 bases). With 0 bases removed from V and 5 bases from J, the gap between germline ends came to 12 bases. The germline gives CDR1 SGDLS, CDR2 YYNGEE. This CDR3 has 14 residues. The CDR3 here is CASSVDQGPNEQYF. The CDR3 DNA follows: TGTGCCAGCAGCGTAGACCAGGGTCCGAACGAGCAGTACTTC.

The CDR3, as DNA: TGTGCCAGCAGCCCGGGACCCCAGGTGTACAATGAGCAGTTCTTC. Its protein product is CASSPGPQVYNEQFF. This chain connects TRBV7-3 to TRBJ2-1; D could derive from TRBD1 or TRBD2 (5 bases each). The length of the CDR3 is 15 residues. The germline CDR1 and CDR2 sequences are SGHTA and FQGTGA. The ends were cut back, 5 bases at V and 4 bases at J, with 15 bases in the middle. The entire variable domain, with the rest obtained from reference TRBV7-3 and TRBJ2-1, is as follows: GAGVSQTPSNKVTEKGKYVELRCDPISGHTALYWYRQSLGQGPEFLIYFQGTGAADDSGLPNDRFFAVRPEGSVSTLKIQRTERGDSAVYLCASSPGPQVYNEQFFGPGTRLTVL.

The gene calls are TRBV7-2 and TRBJ2-5; unclear D gene. The CDR3 runs 14 residues. Germline loops: CDR1 SGHTA, CDR2 FQGNSA. V was trimmed by 3 bases and J by 2 bases, leaving 10 bases between them. The CDR3 spells CASSLSGIQETQYF. The CDR3 DNA follows: TGTGCCAGCAGCTTGTCCGGAATTCAAGAGACCCAGTACTTC.

This clonotype came up many times. This rearrangement joins TRBV19 to TRBJ2-1, with D perhaps TRBD2 (6 bases). Germline-derived CDR1 and CDR2 are LNHDA and SQIVND (reference sequence). Trimming took off 6 bases at V and 0 bases at J, with 9 bases between the two ends. This CDR3 comprises 14 residues. CDR3 DNA sequence: TGTGCCAGTAGACCCGGGAGCTCCTACAATGAGCAGTTCTTC. Amino acid sequence: CASRPGSSYNEQFF.

There are many counts of this clonotype. The chain employs TRBV4-3 and TRBJ2-7; tentative D call: TRBD1 (5 bases). Germline V lookup: CDR1 LGHNA, CDR2 YSLEER. Deletions cut 4 bases from V and 0 bases from J, with 16 bases between. The CDR3 has 16 amino acids. DNA for the CDR3: TGCGCCAGCAGCCTAGGTGCGGCAGGGAACTCCTACGAGCAGTACTTC. It translates to CASSLGAAGNSYEQYF.

This clonotype was picked up many times. The chain carries TRBV12-3 or TRBV12-4 and TRBJ2-5; 7 bases align to TRBD1. CDR3 length: 14 amino acids. Losses at the gene ends were 4 bases for V and 2 bases for J; bases not matched to a gene: 4. CDR3 residues: CASSSSDRQETQYF. The CDR3 bases are TGTGCCAGCAGTTCCTCGGACAGGCAAGAGACCCAGTACTTC.

This clonotype was counted ten times or more. V gene TRBV5-1 combines with J gene TRBJ1-1; TRBD1 agrees at 8 bases. V trimming: 6 bases; J trimming: 1 base; junction bases outside the gene matches: 5. The CDR3 consists of 14 residues. Germline CDR1 is SGHRS and CDR2 is YFSETQ. The CDR3 spells CASTAGGWNTEAFF. For the CDR3, the DNA is TGCGCCAGCACGGCAGGGGGCTGGAACACTGAAGCTTTCTTT.

Ten or more counts support this clonotype. The chain carries TRBV12-3 or TRBV12-4 and TRBJ1-6; D remains unclear. The CDR3 loop spans 12 amino acids. V lost 5 bases to trimming and J lost 7 bases, with 6 bases between them. CDR3 region: CASSIVNSPLHF. DNA of the CDR3: TGTGCCAGCAGTATTGTCAATTCACCCCTCCACTTT.